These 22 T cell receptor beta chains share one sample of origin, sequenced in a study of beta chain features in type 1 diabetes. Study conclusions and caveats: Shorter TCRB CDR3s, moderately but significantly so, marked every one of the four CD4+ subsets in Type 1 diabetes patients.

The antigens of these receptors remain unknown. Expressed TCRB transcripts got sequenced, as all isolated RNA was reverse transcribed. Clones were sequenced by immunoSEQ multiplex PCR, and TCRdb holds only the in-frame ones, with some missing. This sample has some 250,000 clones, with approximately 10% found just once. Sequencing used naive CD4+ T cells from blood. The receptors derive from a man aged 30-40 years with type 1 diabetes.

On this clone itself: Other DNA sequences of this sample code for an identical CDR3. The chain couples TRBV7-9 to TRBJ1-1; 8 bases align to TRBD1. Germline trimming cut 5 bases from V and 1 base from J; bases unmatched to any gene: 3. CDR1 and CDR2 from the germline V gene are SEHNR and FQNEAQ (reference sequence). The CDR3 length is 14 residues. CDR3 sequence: CASSPQGGNTEAFF. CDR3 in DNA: TGTGCCAGCAGCCCACAGGGGGGGAACACTGAAGCTTTCTTT.

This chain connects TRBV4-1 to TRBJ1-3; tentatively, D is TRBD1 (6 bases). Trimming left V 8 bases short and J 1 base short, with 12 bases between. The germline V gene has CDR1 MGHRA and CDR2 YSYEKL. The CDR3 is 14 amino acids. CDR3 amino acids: CASGTQSSGNTIYF. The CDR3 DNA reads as TGCGCCAGCGGGACACAATCTTCTGGAAACACCATATATTTT.

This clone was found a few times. In nucleotides, the CDR3 is TGTGCCAGCAGCCAGGACAGGGGCCGGAATCAGCCCCAGCATTTT. It encodes CASSQDRGRNQPQHF. This chain links TRBV4-2 with TRBJ1-5; 9 bases map to TRBD1. Germline V gives CDR1 LGHNA, CDR2 YNFKEQ. The V gene end was trimmed by 3 bases and the J gene end by 4 bases; junction bases not matched to a gene: 4. The CDR3 is 15 residues long.

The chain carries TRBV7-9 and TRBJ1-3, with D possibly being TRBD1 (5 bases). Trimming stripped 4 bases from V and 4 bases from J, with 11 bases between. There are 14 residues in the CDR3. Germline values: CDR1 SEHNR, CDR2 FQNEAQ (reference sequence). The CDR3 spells CASSYRDSGNTIYF. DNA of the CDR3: TGTGCCAGCAGCTACCGGGACTCGGGAAACACCATATATTTT.

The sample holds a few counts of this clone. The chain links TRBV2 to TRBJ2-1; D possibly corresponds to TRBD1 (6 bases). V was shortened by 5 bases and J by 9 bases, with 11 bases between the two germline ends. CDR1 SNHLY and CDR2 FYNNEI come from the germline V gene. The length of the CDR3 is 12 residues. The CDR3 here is CASSPQGFEQFF. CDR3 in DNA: TGTGCCAGCAGTCCACAGGGATTTGAGCAGTTCTTC.

The CDR3 sequence: CASSITTYEQYF. CDR3 coding DNA: TGTGCCAGCAGCATTACAACCTACGAGCAGTACTTC. The chain is built from TRBV7-9 and TRBJ2-7; D is unclear. Germline CDR1 SEHNR, CDR2 FQNEAQ (reference sequence). This CDR3 is built from 12 residues. V lost 5 bases and J 2 bases, leaving 7 bases between the germline ends.

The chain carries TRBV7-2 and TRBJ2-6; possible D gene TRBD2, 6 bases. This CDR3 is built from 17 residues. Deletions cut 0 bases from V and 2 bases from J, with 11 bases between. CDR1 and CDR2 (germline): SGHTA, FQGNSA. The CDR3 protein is CASSLAGTSTGANVLTF. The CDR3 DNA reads TGTGCCAGCAGCTTAGCGGGGACTTCGACTGGGGCCAACGTCCTGACTTTC.

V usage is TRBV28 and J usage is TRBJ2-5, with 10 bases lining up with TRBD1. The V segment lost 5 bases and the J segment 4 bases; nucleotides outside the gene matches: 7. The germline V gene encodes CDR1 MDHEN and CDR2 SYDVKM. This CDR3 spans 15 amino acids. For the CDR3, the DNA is TGTGCCAGCAGTGTGTTAGGGACAGGGGTAGAGACCCAGTACTTC. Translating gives CASSVLGTGVETQYF.

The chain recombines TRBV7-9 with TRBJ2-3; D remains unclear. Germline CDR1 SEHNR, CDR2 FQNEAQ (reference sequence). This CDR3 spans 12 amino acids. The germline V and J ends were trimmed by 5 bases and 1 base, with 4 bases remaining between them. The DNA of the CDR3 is TGTGCCAGCAGCCGGGGCACAGATACGCAGTATTTT. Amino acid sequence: CASSRGTDTQYF.

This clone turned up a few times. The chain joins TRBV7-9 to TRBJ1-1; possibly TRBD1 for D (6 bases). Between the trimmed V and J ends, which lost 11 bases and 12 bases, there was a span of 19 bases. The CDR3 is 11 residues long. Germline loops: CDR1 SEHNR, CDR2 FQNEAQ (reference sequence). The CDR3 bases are TGTGCCGGAGAGACAGGCATAATTCCTTTCTTT. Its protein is CAGETGIIPFF.

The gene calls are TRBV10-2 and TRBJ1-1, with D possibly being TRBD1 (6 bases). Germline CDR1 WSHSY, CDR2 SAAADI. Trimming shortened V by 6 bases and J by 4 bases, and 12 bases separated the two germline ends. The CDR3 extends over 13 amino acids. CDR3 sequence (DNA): TGCGCCAGCAGACAGGGATGGACCACTGAAGCTTTCTTT. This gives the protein CASRQGWTTEAFF.

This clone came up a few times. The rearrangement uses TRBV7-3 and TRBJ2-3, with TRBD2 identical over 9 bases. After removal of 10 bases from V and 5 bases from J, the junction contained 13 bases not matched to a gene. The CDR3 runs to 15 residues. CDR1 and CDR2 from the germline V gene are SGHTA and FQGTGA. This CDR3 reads CATARGGGAVDTQYF. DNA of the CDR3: TGTGCCACCGCCCGGGGCGGGGGGGCTGTAGATACGCAGTATTTT.

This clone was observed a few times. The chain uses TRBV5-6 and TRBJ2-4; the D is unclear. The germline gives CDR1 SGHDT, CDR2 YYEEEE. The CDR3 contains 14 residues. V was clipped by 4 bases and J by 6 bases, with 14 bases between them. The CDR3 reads CASSPPLSRNIQYF. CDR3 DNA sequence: TGTGCCAGCAGCCCCCCTCTGTCCCGAAACATTCAGTACTTC.

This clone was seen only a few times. CDR3 residues: CSAGRQGSTEAFF. CDR3 sequence (DNA): TGCAGCGCTGGTCGTCAGGGGAGCACTGAAGCTTTCTTT. The V gene is TRBV29-1, the J gene TRBJ1-1; tentative D call: TRBD1 (6 bases). The CDR3 length is 13 residues. Deletions cut 7 bases from V and 4 bases from J, with 16 bases between. Per germline, CDR1 SQVTM and CDR2 ANQGSEA.

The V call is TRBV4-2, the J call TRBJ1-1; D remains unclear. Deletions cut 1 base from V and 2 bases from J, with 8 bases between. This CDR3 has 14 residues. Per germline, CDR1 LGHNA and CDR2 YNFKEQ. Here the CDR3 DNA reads TGTGCCAGCAGCCAAGTGGCAGTAAACACTGAAGCTTTCTTT. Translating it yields CASSQVAVNTEAFF.

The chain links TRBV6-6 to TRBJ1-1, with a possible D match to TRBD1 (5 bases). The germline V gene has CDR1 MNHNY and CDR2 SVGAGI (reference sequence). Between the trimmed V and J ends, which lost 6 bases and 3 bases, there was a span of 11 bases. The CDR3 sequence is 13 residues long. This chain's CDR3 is CASSLQEYTEAFF. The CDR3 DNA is TGTGCCAGCAGCCTACAGGAGTACACTGAAGCTTTCTTT.

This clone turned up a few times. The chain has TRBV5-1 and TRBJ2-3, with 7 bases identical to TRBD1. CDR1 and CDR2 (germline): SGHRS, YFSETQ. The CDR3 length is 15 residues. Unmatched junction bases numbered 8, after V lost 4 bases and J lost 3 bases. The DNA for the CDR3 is TGCGCCAGCAGCCAGGGAGACAGGGAGACAGATACGCAGTATTTT. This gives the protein CASSQGDRETDTQYF.

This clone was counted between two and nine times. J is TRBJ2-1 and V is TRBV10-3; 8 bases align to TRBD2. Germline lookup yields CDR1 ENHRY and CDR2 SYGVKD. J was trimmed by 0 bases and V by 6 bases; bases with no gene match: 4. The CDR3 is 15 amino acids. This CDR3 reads CAISPGTSSYNEQFF. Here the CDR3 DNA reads TGTGCCATCAGCCCCGGGACTAGCTCCTACAATGAGCAGTTCTTC.

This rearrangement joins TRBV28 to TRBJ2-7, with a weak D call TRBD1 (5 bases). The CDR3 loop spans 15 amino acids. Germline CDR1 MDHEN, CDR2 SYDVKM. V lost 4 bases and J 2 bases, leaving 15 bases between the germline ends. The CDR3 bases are TGTGCCAGCAGTTCGACTGCCGCAGGGCCCTACGAGCAGTACTTC. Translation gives CASSSTAAGPYEQYF. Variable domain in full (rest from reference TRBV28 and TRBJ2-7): DVKVTQSSRYLVKRTGEKVFLECVQDMDHENMFWYRQDPGLGLRLIYFSYDVKMKEKGDIPEGYSVSREKKERFSLILESASTNQTSMYLCASSSTAAGPYEQYFGPGTRLTVT.

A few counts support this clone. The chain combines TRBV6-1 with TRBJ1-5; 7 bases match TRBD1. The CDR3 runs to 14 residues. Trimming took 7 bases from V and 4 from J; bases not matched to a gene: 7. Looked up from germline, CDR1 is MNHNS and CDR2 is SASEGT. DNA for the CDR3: TGTGCCAGCACGCGCCAGGGGGATAATCAGCCCCAGCATTTT. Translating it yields CASTRQGDNQPQHF.

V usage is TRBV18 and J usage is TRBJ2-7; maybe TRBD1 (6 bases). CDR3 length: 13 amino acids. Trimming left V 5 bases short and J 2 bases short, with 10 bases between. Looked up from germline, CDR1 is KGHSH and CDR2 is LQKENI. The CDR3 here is CASSVTGTYEQYF. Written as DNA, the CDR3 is TGTGCCAGCTCAGTCACAGGGACCTACGAGCAGTACTTC.

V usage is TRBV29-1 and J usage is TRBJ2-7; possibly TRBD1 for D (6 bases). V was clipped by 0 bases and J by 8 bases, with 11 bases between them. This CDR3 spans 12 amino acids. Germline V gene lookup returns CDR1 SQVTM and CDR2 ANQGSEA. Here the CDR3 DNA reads TGCAGCGTTGAAGACCCTACAGGGAAGCAGTACTTC. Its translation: CSVEDPTGKQYF.